Sequencing of this TCR beta chain was carried out in a study of beta chain features in type 1 diabetes. Study results and caveats: Insertions were fewer and deletions more numerous at VDJ junctions in type 1 diabetes patients. Type 1 diabetes patients had moderately but significantly shorter TCRB CDR3s in all four CD4+ subsets.

Germline assignment: CDR1 SGHDN and CDR2 FVKESK. This CDR3 is built from 16 residues. Trimming shortened V by 1 base and J by 3 bases, and 15 bases separated the two germline ends. Cells sorted by CD45RO/CCR7/CD25/CD127/CD95/CD27 comprised CD4+ naive, central memory, regulatory and stem cell-like memory cells. Each population that was sorted was more than 98% pure. This clone has just a few counts. Its target is not known. Since all of the isolated RNA was reverse transcribed, expressed TCRB transcripts were what got sequenced. The data were produced by immunoSEQ multiplex PCR, yet TCRdb's version contains in-frame clones alone and is incomplete. The table shows some 350,000 clones, with roughly 13% occurring only once.

Sequencing used naive CD4+ T cells from blood. The receptor was isolated from a woman between 18 and 29 years old with type 1 diabetes. The chain recombines TRBV14 with TRBJ1-2; tentatively, D is TRBD1 (5 bases). CDR3 coding DNA: TGTGCCAGCAGCCAAGGGCGGGGCGCGGGGGACTATGGCTACACCTTC. Translating gives CASSQGRGAGDYGYTF. The full variable domain, its missing parts supplied by reference TRBV14 and TRBJ1-2, is EAGVTQFPSHSVIEKGQTVTLRCDPISGHDNLYWYRRVMGKEIKFLLHFVKESKQDESGMPNNRFLAERTGGTYSTLKVQPAELEDSGVYFCASSQGRGAGDYGYTFGSGTRLTVV.